Sequencing of this TCR beta chain was carried out in a study of T cells in Graves' hyperthyroidism and ophthalmopathy. Whole-study context: Blood was drawn when the patient was first diagnosed and still untreated.

Amplification of TCR beta CDR3 regions used RNA as the template. HTBI primers were the set used in a first-round RT-PCR of the TCR CDR3. TCRdb fed the multiplex PCR reads into MiXCR, producing one record per CDR3 protein. Of about 320,000 distinct CDR3 sequences listed, approximately 17% are singletons. The germline CDR1 and CDR2 sequences are DFQATT and SNEGSKA (reference sequence). The CDR3 totals 10 residues. Trimming left V 6 bases short and J 8 bases short, with 9 bases between. Stable disease denoted Graves' hyperthyroidism without ophthalmopathy progression within 18 months. Hyperthyroidism in the patients, aged 18 to 65, was newly diagnosed and under 2 months in duration.

Sequenced input: blood. The V call is TRBV20-1, the J call TRBJ2-3; the D gene could be TRBD1 or TRBD2 (5 bases each). This clonotype was sampled from a man aged 25-45 years with Graves' hyperthyroidism. In DNA, the CDR3 is TGCAGTGCCCCGAGGGGTACGCAGTATTTT. Amino acids: CSAPRGTQYF.